This T cell receptor (beta chain) was documented in a study of shared clonotypes between healthy human individuals. Whole-study context: Donors were a couple of women and a few men aged 18 to 49.

The V and J ends lost 2 bases and 2 bases respectively, with 7 bases between them. Germline loops: CDR1 KGHSH, CDR2 LQKENI. CDR3 size: 13 residues. The table came from immunoSEQ multiplex PCR; TCRdb's copy has only in-frame clones and leaves some out. The top ten hold roughly 0.13% of the sample, which has 2 million to 3 million clones, approximately 94% seen once. The TCR sequence derives from a man aged 18-30 years in good health. The V call is TRBV18, the J call TRBJ2-7; D not resolved. What was sequenced was naive CD4+ T cells sorted from blood. Subset specified: CD45RA+ positively selected. The DNA of the CDR3 is TGTGCCAGCTCACCAAACAGTACCTACGAGCAGTACTTC. Translation gives CASSPNSTYEQYF.